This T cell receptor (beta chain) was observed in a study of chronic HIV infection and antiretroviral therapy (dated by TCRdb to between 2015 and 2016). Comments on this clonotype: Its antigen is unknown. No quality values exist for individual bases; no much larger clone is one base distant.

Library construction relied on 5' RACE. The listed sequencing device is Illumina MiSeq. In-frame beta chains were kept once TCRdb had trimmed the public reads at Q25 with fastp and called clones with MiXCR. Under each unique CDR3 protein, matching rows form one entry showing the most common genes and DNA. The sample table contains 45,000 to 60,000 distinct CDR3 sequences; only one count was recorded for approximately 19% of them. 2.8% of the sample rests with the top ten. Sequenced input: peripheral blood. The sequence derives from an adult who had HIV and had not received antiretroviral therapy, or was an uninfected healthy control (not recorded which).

CDR3 protein: CASSFLGPNQPQHF. The sequence in DNA is TGTGCCAGCAGTTTTTTAGGGCCGAATCAGCCCCAGCATTTT. The V and J segments used are TRBV28 and TRBJ1-5, with no confident D gene call. Spanning cysteine to phenylalanine, the CDR3 consists of 14 amino acids. Of the read, only the CDR3 DNA is kept; its 42 bases are in frame from base 1. The V and J ends are trimmed by 3 bases and 4 bases, leaving 10 bases between them. The germline V gene specifies MDHEN as CDR1 and SYDVKM as CDR2.